The 10 T cell receptor beta chains below come from one sample, sequenced in a study of early T cells in non-severe SARS-CoV-2 infection. TCRdb recomputed calls from the 5' RACE reads with MiXCR, one row per CDR3 protein. The sample yields roughly 90,000 distinct CDR3 sequences, over 12% seen once. Sample: whole blood. The receptors stem from an adult who was a healthcare worker with PCR-confirmed SARS-CoV-2 infection or an uninfected control (not recorded which).

A few counts support this clonotype. The chain uses TRBV7-2 and TRBJ1-1, with a weak D call TRBD1 (6 bases). Per the germline V gene, CDR1 is SGHTA and CDR2 is FQGNSA. The CDR3 spans 14 residues. Trimming removed 3 bases from V and 2 bases from J, with 10 bases in between. The CDR3 DNA is TGTGCCAGCAGCTTGAGGACAGAAAACACTGAAGCTTTCTTT. This sequence encodes CASSLRTENTEAFF.

V gene TRBV10-1 combines with J gene TRBJ2-3; D is tentatively TRBD1 or TRBD2 (6 bases each). The CDR3 runs 13 residues. V was trimmed by 8 bases and J by 6 bases, leaving 15 bases between them. Looked up from germline, CDR1 is WNHNN and CDR2 is SYGVQD (reference sequence). The CDR3 reads CASAGHTWDTQYF. The CDR3 nucleotides are TGCGCCAGCGCGGGACACACTTGGGATACGCAGTATTTT.

This clonotype was seen many times. This sequence joins TRBV7-6 and TRBJ2-2; TRBD2 matches at 7 bases. The CDR3 is made up of 15 amino acids. V shed 6 bases and J 1 base; nucleotides not matched to a gene: 5. CDR1 and CDR2 from the germline V gene are SGHVS and FNYEAQ. CDR3 bases: TGTGCCAGCAGTTCCATAGCGGGGAACACCGGGGAGCTGTTTTTT. Its protein product is CASSSIAGNTGELFF.

The CDR3 DNA reads TGTGCCAGCAGTTCCGGTGGAGTGACTAACTATGGCTACACCTTC. Translated, it gives CASSSGGVTNYGYTF. The V call is TRBV27, the J call TRBJ1-2; no reliable D call. Trimming took 4 bases from V and 0 from J, leaving 12 bases between them. This CDR3 comprises 15 residues. From germline, CDR1 is MNHEY and CDR2 SMNVEV (reference sequence).

This clonotype was seen only a few times. The chain uses TRBV19 and TRBJ1-2; TRBD1 aligns across 8 bases. The CDR3 is 15 amino acids. Germline assignment: CDR1 LNHDA and CDR2 SQIVND (reference sequence). After removal of 4 bases from V and 2 bases from J, the junction contained 6 bases not matched to a gene. As DNA, the CDR3 is TGTGCCAGTAGTAAGGGGACAGGCCAGAACTATGGCTACACCTTC. Translated, it gives CASSKGTGQNYGYTF.

The table lists this clonotype with a few counts. The rearrangement links TRBV7-6 to TRBJ2-3, with D unresolved. Trimming removed 3 bases at V and 2 bases at J, with 6 bases between. This CDR3 is built from 13 residues. Germline CDR1 reads SGHVS; CDR2 reads FNYEAQ. This chain's CDR3 is CASSFENTDTQYF. The CDR3 nucleotides are TGTGCCAGCAGCTTCGAGAACACAGATACGCAGTATTTT.

This clonotype has just a few counts. The chain combines TRBV6-1 with TRBJ1-5, with unresolved D. V was clipped by 2 bases and J by 0 bases, with 5 bases between them. Germline CDR1 and CDR2: MNHNS and SASEGT. The CDR3 sequence is 14 residues long. CDR3 DNA: TGTGCCAGCAGTGAACAGGATAGCAATCAGCCCCAGCATTTT. It encodes CASSEQDSNQPQHF.

This clonotype was counted a few times. This chain connects TRBV6-5 to TRBJ2-5, with D uncertain. Per germline, CDR1 MNHEY and CDR2 SVGAGI. The germline V and J ends were trimmed by 7 bases and 0 bases, with 21 bases remaining between them. The CDR3 has 17 residues. CDR3 DNA: TGTGCCAGCACCTCCGACGCGCCAGGAGTCAACCAAGAGACCCAGTACTTC. Protein: CASTSDAPGVNQETQYF.

The gene calls are TRBV3-1 and TRBJ1-2, with TRBD1 matching over 8 bases. The V segment lost 7 bases and the J segment 12 bases; nucleotides outside the gene matches: 16. Germline V gene sequence: CDR1 LGHDT, CDR2 YNNKEL (reference sequence). The CDR3 spans 14 residues. The CDR3 region has the DNA TGTGCCAGCAACGAAGAGGGACAGGCCCCTCCGCACACCTTC. This sequence encodes CASNEEGQAPPHTF.

This chain connects TRBV20-1 to TRBJ2-3, with D hard to call. The length of the CDR3 is 15 residues. Germline CDR1 and CDR2: DFQATT and SNEGSKA (reference sequence). Trimming removed 3 bases at V and 2 bases at J, with 15 bases between. The CDR3 loop reads CSASQARGNTDTQYF. DNA for the CDR3: TGCAGTGCTAGTCAAGCCCGTGGCAACACAGATACGCAGTATTTT.